A selection of T cell receptor beta chains follows, all from one sample in a study of blood T cell repertoires in COVID-19. TCRdb keeps only in-frame clones here, not all; method: immunoSEQ multiplex PCR. The sample contains some 60,000 clones, 80% to 85% of which appear only once. Sequenced input: peripheral blood. The receptors shown here come from a woman older than 75 with active or convalescent COVID-19. CDR3s include the opening cysteine and the closing phenylalanine or tryptophan. A D gene is named only where the DNA matches it firmly. Clone size is not always given. Where it is, it says once, few, many or a class for expanded clones.

d_call	clone_size	j_call	v_call	cdr3_nt	cdr3_aa
TRBD2	NA	TRBJ2-1	TRBV5-1	TGCGCCAGCAGCTTGGAACCCTTAGCGGGCCTGGGGAATGAGCAGTTCTTC	CASSLEPLAGLGNEQFF
TRBD2	NA	TRBJ2-1	TRBV5-1	TGCGCCAGCAGCATAGCGGGGGGATCAATTAATGAGCAGTTCTTC	CASSIAGGSINEQFF
TRBD2	NA	TRBJ2-7	TRBV6-2/TRBV6-3	TGTGCCAGCAGCCTACGCACTAGCGGGGGGCACGAGCAGTACTTC	CASSLRTSGGHEQYF
TRBD1	NA	TRBJ1-3	TRBV6-5	TGTGCCAGCAGTTCCCCCGGACAGGGCAGAAACACCATATATTTT	CASSSPGQGRNTIYF
NA	NA	TRBJ2-3	TRBV7-3	TGTGCCAGCAGCTTAACGGGGGGAGACACAGATACGCAGTATTTT	CASSLTGGDTDTQYF
TRBD2	NA	TRBJ2-3	TRBV7-2	TGTGCCAGCAGCTTAAGAGCGGGGGGCCACACAGATACGCAGTATTTT	CASSLRAGGHTDTQYF
TRBD2	NA	TRBJ2-5	TRBV11-2	TGTGCCAGCAGCTTAGATCGAGGGAGGGGAGAGACCCAGTACTTC	CASSLDRGRGETQYF
NA	NA	TRBJ1-1	TRBV7-9	TGTGCCAGCAGCTCGGCGACGACAGTGGCTCCCACTGAAGCTTTCTTT	CASSSATTVAPTEAFF
NA	NA	TRBJ1-1	TRBV5-4	TGTGCCAGCAGCTTCCCCGACACACCCGAAGCTTTCTTT	CASSFPDTPEAFF
TRBD1	NA	TRBJ1-5	TRBV2	TGTGCCAGCAGTGGGCAGGGGGAGGTTCAGCCCCAGCATTTT	CASSGQGEVQPQHF
NA	NA	TRBJ2-3	TRBV4-3	TGCGCCAGCAGCCAACGTGGACTATTGGGAGATACGCAGTATTTT	CASSQRGLLGDTQYF
NA	NA	TRBJ1-4	TRBV5-1	TGCGCCAGCAGCGGGCAGTCTAATGAAAAACTGTTTTTT	CASSGQSNEKLFF
NA	NA	TRBJ2-1	TRBV27	TGTGCCAGCAGTTTCATGAGATTCAATGAGCAGTTCTTC	CASSFMRFNEQFF
TRBD1	NA	TRBJ1-1	TRBV2	TGTGCCAGCGGAACCGGGACAGGGTTT	CASGTGTGF
NA	NA	TRBJ2-5	TRBV2	TGTGCCAGCAGTGATGGGGGGAGGAAGACCCAGTACTTC	CASSDGGRKTQYF
NA	NA	TRBJ1-2	TRBV4-3	TGCGCCAGCAGCCAAGTGGTGTCAGGGCAAGGCTACACCTTC	CASSQVVSGQGYTF
TRBD1	NA	TRBJ2-7	TRBV6-6	TGTGCCAGCAGTTACTCGACTCAGGGGGATAACGAGCAGTACTTC	CASSYSTQGDNEQYF
TRBD1	NA	TRBJ2-7	TRBV7-2	TGTGCCAGCAGCTTGGTAAGAACCGGGACAGGGAGGTACGAGCAGTACTTC	CASSLVRTGTGRYEQYF
TRBD1	NA	TRBJ1-4	TRBV4-1	TGCGCCAGCAGCCAGTTAGGACAGGGTCTTAATGAAAAACTGTTTTTT	CASSQLGQGLNEKLFF
NA	NA	TRBJ1-1	TRBV7-3	TGTGCCAGCAGCTCCGGCGGGGGGACTGAAGCTTTCTTT	CASSSGGGTEAFF
NA	NA	TRBJ1-4	TRBV19	TGTGCCAGTAGCAAGTCAGTTGCTAATGAAAAACTGTTTTTT	CASSKSVANEKLFF
TRBD1	few	TRBJ2-7	TRBV5-1	TGCGCCAGCAGCCCTGGACAGGGGGCCTACGAGCAGTACTTC	CASSPGQGAYEQYF
NA	NA	TRBJ2-6	TRBV4-2	TGTGCCAGCAGCCCCACAGGGACTGGGGCCAACGTCCTGACTTTC	CASSPTGTGANVLTF
NA	NA	TRBJ1-1	TRBV19	TGTGCCAGTAGTCCTCAGATAAACACTGAAGCTTTCTTT	CASSPQINTEAFF
NA	NA	TRBJ1-3	TRBV14	TGTGCCAGCAGCCAAGTATACCTCACAACTGGAAACACCATATATTTT	CASSQVYLTTGNTIYF
NA	NA	TRBJ1-1	TRBV4-3	TGCGCCAGCAGCCACTCAGGGAACACTGAAGCTTTCTTT	CASSHSGNTEAFF
NA	NA	TRBJ2-3	TRBV7-8	TGTGCCAGCAGCTTAGTTGGCGGAAGCACAGATACGCAGTATTTT	CASSLVGGSTDTQYF
NA	NA	TRBJ1-3	TRBV14	TGTGCCAGCAGCCATGGCGCGTTACAGGGAAACACCATATATTTT	CASSHGALQGNTIYF
TRBD2	few	TRBJ2-3	TRBV6-5	TGTGCCAGCTCCGGGACTACCCACACAGATACGCAGTATTTT	CASSGTTHTDTQYF
TRBD1	NA	TRBJ1-1	TRBV7-9	TGTGCCAGCAGCTTAACAGGGGGAGGTGGGAACACTGAAGCTTTCTTT	CASSLTGGGGNTEAFF
NA	NA	TRBJ1-4	TRBV6-5	TGTGCCAGCAGTTATGGGGCAGGAATTAATGAAAAACTGTTTTTT	CASSYGAGINEKLFF
NA	NA	TRBJ2-7	TRBV19	TGTGCCAGTAGTGATACAGCCTACGAGCAGTACTTC	CASSDTAYEQYF
TRBD1	NA	TRBJ1-2	TRBV3-1/TRBV3-2	TGTGCCAGCAGCCAAGACGGGACAGGGCGGTGGGGCTATGGCTACACCTTC	CASSQDGTGRWGYGYTF
NA	NA	TRBJ1-2	TRBV7-2	TGTGCCAGCAGCCCCATCCTCGGTGGCTACACCTTC	CASSPILGGYTF
NA	NA	TRBJ2-2	TRBV19	TGTGCCAGTAGTAGGCGGGGCGGGGCCGGGGAGCTGTTTTTT	CASSRRGGAGELFF
TRBD1	NA	TRBJ1-6	TRBV6-5	TGTGCCAGCAGTCGCGACAGGGTGAAAGATTCACCCCTCCACTTT	CASSRDRVKDSPLHF
NA	few	TRBJ1-2	TRBV5-1	TGCGCCAGCAGCTTGGGTTGGGGGCATGGCTACACCTTC	CASSLGWGHGYTF
TRBD1	NA	TRBJ1-6	TRBV28	TGTGCCAGCAGCCCATCGGACAGGGTTTATTCACCCCTCCACTTT	CASSPSDRVYSPLHF
TRBD2	NA	TRBJ2-5	TRBV6-2/TRBV6-3	TGTGCCAGCAGTTACTCAAGCGGGGGGGTTCAAGAGACCCAGTACTTC	CASSYSSGGVQETQYF